This T cell receptor (beta chain) originates from a study of blood T cell repertoires in COVID-19. Study-wide context: Acute-phase and convalescent COVID-19 samples originated in the United States, Italy and Spain. Sample material is recorded as cDNA or gDNA derived from T cells, B-cell-depleted T cells, or PBMCs.

This CDR3 spans 15 amino acids. CDR1 and CDR2 (germline): MNHEY, SVGAGI. Trimming cost V 6 bases and J 0 bases; bases outside gene matches: 4. This clone showed up just a few times. Per the authors' pipeline: How many nucleated cells were present was estimated from reference gene primer amplification. The table came from immunoSEQ multiplex PCR; TCRdb's copy has only in-frame clones and leaves some out. From that table come the V and J calls and clone size; the DNA was used to work out D and trimming. Of about 230,000 clones in the sample, over 80% are singletons; the top ten hold around 25%. The sample taken for sequencing was peripheral blood. This chain connects TRBV6-5 to TRBJ1-3; 8 bases are shared with TRBD1. The receptor comes from a man aged 40-49 years with acute or convalescent COVID-19. CDR3 DNA: TGTGCCAGCAGGCGACAGGGGCCCTCTGGAAACACCATATATTTT. This translates into CASRRQGPSGNTIYF.